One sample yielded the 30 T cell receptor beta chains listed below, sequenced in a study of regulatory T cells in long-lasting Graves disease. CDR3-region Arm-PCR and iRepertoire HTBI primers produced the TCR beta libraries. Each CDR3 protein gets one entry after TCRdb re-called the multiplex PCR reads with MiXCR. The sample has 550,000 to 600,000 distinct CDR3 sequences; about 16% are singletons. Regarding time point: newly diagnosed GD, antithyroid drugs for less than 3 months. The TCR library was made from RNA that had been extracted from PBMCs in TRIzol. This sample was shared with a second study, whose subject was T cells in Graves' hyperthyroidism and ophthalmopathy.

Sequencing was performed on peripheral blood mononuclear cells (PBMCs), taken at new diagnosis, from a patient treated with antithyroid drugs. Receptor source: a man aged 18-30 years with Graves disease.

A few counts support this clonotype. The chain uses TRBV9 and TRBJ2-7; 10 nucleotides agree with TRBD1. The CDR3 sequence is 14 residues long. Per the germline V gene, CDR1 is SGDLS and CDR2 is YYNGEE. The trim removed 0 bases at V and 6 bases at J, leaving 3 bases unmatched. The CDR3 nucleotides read TGTGCCAGCAGCGTAGCTGGGACAGGGGTCGAGCAGTACTTC. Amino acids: CASSVAGTGVEQYF.

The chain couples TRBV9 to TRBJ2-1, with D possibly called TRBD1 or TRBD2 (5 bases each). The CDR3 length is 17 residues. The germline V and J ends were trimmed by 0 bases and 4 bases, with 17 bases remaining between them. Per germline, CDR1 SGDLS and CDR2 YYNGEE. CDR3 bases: TGTGCCAGCAGCGTAGATGATCGGGACGGACTTTACAATGAGCAGTTCTTC. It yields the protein CASSVDDRDGLYNEQFF.

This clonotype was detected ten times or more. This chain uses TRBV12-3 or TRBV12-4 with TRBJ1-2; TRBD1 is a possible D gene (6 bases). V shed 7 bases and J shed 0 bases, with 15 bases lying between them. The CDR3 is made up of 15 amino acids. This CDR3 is CASNLGGAANYGYTF. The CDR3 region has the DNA TGTGCCAGCAACCTTGGGGGCGCAGCTAACTATGGCTACACCTTC.

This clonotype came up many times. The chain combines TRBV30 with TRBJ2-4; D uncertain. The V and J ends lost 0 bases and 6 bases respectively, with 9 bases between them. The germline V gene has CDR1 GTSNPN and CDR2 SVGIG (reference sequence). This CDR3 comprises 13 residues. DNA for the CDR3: TGTGCCTGGAGTGTACAAGGGTTAAACATTCAGTACTTC. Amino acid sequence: CAWSVQGLNIQYF. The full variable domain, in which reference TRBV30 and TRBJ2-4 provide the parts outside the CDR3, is SQTIHQWPATLVQPVGSPLSLECTVEGTSNPNLYWYRQAAGRGLQLLFYSVGIGQISSEVPQNLSASRPQDRQFILSSKKLLLSDSGFYLCAWSVQGLNIQYFGAGTRLSVL.

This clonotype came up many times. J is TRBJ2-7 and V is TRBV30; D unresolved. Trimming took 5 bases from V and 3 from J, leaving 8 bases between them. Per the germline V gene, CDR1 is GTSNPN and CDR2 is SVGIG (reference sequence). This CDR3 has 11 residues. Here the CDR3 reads CAWADGYEQYF. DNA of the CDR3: TGTGCCTGGGCGGACGGCTACGAGCAGTACTTC.

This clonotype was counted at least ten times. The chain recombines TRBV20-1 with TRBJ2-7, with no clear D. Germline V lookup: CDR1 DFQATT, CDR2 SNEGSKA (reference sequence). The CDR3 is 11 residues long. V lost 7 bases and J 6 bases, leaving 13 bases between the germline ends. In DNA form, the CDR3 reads TGCAGTGGGATGATTGGAAGCGAGCAGTACTTC. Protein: CSGMIGSEQYF.

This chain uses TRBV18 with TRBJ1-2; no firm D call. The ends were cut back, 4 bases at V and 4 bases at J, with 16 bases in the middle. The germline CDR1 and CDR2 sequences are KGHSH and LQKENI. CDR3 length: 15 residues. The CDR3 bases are TGTGCCAGCTCACAAGGCGAAGGTCCTGTCTATGGCTACACCTTC. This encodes CASSQGEGPVYGYTF. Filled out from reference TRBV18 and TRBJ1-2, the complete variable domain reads NAGVMQNPRHLVRRRGQEARLRCSPMKGHSHVYWYRQLPEEGLKFMVYLQKENIIDESGMPKERFSAEFPKEGPSILRIQQVVRGDSAAYFCASSQGEGPVYGYTFGSGTRLTVV.

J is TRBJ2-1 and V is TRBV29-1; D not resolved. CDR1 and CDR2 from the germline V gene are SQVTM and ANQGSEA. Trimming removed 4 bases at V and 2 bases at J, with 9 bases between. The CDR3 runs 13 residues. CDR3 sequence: CSVGVLAYNEQFF. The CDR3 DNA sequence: TGCAGCGTTGGAGTTCTAGCCTACAATGAGCAGTTCTTC.

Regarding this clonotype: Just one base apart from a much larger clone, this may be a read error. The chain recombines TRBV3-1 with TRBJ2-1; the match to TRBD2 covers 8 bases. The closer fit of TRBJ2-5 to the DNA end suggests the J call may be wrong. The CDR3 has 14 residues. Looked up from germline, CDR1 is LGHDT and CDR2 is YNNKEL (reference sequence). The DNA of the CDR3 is TGTGCCAGCGGCCCGAGCGGGAGAGGGGAGACCCAGTACTTC. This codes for CASGPSGRGETQYF.

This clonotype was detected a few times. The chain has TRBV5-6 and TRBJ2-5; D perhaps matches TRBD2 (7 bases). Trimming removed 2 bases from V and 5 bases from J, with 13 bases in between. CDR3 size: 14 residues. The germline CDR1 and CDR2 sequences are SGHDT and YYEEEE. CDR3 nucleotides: TGTGCCAGCAGCTTCTGGGGGGGCGGTGAGACCCAGTACTTC. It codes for CASSFWGGGETQYF.

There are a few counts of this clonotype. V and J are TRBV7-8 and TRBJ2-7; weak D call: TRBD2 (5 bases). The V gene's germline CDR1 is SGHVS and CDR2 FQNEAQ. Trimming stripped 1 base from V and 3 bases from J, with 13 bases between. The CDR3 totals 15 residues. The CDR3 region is CASSLGSSGVYEQYF. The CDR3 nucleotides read TGTGCCAGCAGCTTAGGATCATCCGGGGTCTACGAGCAGTACTTC.

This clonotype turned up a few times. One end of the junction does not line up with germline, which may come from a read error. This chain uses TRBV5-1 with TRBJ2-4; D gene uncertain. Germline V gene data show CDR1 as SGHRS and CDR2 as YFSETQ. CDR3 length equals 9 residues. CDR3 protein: CASSLRDRF. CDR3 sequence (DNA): TGCGCCAGCAGCCTAAGAGACCGGTTC.

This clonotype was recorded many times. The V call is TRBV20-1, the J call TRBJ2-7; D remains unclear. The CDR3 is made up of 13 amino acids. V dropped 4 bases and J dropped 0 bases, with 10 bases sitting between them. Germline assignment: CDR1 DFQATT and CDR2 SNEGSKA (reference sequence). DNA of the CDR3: TGCAGTGCTATAGGGTTCAGCTCCTACGAGCAGTACTTC. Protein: CSAIGFSSYEQYF.

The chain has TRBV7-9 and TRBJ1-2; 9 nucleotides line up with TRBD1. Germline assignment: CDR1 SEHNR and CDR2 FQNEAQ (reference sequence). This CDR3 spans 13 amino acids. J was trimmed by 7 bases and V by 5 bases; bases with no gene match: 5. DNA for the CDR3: TGTGCCAGCAGCATGGGACAGGGAGGTGGCTACACCTTC. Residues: CASSMGQGGGYTF.

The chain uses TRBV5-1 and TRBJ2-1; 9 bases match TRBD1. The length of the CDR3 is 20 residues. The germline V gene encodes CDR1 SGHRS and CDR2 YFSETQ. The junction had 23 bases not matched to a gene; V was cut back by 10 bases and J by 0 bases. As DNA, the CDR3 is TGCGCCTGTCAGAGACCTCCGGGACAGGGTCCTCCGAGCTCCTACAATGAGCAGTTCTTC. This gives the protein CACQRPPGQGPPSSYNEQFF.

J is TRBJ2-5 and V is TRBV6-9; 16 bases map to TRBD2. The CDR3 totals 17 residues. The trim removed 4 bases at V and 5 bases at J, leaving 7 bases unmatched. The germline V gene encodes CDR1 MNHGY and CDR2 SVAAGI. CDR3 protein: CASSFPGLAGGHETQYF. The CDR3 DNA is TGTGCCAGCAGTTTCCCGGGACTAGCGGGAGGGCATGAGACCCAGTACTTC.

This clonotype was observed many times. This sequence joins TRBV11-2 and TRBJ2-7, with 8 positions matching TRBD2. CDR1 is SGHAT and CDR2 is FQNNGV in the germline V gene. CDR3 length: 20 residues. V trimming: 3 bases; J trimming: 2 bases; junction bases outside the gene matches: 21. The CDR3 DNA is TGTGCCAGCAGCTTTGGGGGTCCCGGGTTACTAGCGGTGATGACCTACGAGCAGTACTTC. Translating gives CASSFGGPGLLAVMTYEQYF.

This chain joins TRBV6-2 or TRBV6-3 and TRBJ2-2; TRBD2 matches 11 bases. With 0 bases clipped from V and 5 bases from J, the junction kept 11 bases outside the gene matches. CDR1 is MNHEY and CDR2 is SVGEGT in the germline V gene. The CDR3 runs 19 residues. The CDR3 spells CASSYSPSKLAGETGELFF. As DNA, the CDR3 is TGTGCCAGCAGTTACTCGCCGTCAAAACTAGCGGGAGAAACCGGGGAGCTGTTTTTT.

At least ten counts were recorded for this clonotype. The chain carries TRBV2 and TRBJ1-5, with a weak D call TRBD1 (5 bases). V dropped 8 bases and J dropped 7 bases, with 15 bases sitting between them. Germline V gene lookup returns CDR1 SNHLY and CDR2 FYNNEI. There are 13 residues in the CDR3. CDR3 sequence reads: CASLGGFNQPQHF. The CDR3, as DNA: TGTGCCAGCCTTGGGGGATTCAACCAGCCCCAGCATTTT.

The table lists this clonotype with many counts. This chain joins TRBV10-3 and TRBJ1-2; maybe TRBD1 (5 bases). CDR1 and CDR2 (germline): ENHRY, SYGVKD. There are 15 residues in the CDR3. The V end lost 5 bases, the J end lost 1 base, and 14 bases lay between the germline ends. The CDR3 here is CAISPSGRNNYGYTF. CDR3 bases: TGTGCCATCAGTCCCTCGGGGCGCAATAACTATGGCTACACCTTC.

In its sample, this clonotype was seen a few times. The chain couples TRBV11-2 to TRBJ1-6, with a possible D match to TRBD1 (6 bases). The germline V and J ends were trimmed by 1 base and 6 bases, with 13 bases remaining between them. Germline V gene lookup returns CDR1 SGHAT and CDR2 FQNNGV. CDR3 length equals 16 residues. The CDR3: CASSLGRLGGNSPLHF. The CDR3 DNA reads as TGTGCCAGCAGCTTAGGGCGGCTAGGGGGTAATTCACCCCTCCACTTT.

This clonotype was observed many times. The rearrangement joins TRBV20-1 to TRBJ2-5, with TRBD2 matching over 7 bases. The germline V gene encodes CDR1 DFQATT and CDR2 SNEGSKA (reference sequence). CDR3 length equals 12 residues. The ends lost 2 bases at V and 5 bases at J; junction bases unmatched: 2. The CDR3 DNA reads TGCAGTGCTAGAAGGGAGGGGGAGACCCAGTACTTC. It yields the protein CSARREGETQYF.

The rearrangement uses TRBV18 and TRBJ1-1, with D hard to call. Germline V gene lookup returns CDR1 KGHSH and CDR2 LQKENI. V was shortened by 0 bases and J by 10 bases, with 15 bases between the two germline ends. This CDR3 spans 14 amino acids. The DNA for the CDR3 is TGTGCCAGCTCACCACCGTCCCGAGACGGAGGAGCTTTCTTT. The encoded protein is CASSPPSRDGGAFF.

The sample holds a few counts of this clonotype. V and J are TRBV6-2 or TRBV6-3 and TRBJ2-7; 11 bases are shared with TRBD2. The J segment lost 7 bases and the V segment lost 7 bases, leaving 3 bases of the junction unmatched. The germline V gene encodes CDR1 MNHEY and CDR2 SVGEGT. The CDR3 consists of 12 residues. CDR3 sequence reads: CASTSGRPEQYF. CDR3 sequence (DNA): TGTGCCAGCACTAGCGGGAGGCCGGAGCAGTACTTC.

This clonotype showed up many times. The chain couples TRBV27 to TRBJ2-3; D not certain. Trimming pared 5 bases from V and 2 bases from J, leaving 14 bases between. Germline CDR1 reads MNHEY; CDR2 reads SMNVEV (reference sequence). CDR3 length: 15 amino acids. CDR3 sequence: CASSPSISYTDTQYF. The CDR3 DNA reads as TGTGCCAGCAGTCCCAGCATTTCTTACACAGATACGCAGTATTTT.

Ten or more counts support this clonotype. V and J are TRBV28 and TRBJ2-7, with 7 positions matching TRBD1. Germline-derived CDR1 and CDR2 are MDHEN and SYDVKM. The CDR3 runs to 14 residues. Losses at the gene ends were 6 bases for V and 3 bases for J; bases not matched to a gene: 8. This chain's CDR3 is CASSSPGTDYEQYF. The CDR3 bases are TGTGCCAGCAGCAGCCCCGGGACAGACTACGAGCAGTACTTC.

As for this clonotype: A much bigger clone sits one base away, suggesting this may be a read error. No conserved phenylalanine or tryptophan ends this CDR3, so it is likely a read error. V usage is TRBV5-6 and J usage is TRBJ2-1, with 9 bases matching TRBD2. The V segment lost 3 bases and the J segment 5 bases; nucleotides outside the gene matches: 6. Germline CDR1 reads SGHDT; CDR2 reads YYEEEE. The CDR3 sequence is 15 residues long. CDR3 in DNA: TGTGCCAGCAGCTCGACTAGCGGATTAGACAATGAGCAGTTCCTC. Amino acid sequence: CASSSTSGLDNEQFL.

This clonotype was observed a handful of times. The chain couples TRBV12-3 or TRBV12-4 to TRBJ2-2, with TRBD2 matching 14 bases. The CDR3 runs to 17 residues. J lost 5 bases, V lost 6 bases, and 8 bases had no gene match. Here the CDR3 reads CASRGRLAGGPTGELFF. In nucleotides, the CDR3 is TGTGCCAGCAGAGGACGACTAGCGGGAGGGCCGACCGGGGAGCTGTTTTTT.

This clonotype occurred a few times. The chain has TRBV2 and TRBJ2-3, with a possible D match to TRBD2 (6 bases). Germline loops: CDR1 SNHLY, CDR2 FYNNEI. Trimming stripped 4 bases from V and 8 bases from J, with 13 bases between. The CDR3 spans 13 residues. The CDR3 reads CASSGLEAGTQYF. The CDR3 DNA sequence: TGTGCCAGCAGTGGACTAGAAGCAGGTACGCAGTATTTT.

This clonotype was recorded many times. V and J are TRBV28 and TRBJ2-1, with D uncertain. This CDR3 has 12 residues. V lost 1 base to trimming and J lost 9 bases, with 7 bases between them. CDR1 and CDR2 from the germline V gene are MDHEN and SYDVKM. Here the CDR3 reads CASSLYHSEQFF. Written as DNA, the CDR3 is TGTGCCAGCAGTTTATACCACAGTGAGCAGTTCTTC.